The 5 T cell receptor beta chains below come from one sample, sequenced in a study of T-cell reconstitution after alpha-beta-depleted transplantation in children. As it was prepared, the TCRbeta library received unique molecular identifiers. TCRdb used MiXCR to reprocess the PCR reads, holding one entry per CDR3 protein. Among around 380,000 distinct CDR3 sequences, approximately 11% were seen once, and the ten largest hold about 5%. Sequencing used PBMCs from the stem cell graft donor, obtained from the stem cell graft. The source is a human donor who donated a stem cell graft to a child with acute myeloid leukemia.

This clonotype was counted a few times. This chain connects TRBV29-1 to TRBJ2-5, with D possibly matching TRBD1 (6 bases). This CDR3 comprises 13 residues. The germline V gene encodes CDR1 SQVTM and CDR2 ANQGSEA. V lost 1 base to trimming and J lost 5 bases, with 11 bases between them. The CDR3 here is CSVEATGYETQYF. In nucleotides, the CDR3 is TGCAGCGTTGAAGCTACAGGGTACGAGACCCAGTACTTC.

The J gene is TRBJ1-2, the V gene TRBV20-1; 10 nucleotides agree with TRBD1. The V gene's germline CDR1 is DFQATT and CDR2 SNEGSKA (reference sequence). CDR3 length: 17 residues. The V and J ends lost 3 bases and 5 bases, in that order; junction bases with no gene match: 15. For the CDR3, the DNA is TGCAGTGCTAGTAGTTTCTTAGGGACAGGGGTTGAGTATGGCTACACCTTC. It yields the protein CSASSFLGTGVEYGYTF.

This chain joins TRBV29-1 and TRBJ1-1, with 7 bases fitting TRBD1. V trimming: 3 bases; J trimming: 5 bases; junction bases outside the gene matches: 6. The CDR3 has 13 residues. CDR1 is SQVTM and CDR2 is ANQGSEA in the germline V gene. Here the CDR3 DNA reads TGCAGCGTTGATGTGGCAGGGGGAACTGAAGCTTTCTTT. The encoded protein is CSVDVAGGTEAFF.

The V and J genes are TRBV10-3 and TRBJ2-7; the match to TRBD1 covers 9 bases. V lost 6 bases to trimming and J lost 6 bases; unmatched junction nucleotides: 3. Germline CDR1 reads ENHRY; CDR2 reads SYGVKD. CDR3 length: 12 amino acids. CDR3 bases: TGTGCCATCAGGGGGACAGGGACCGAGCAGTACTTC. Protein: CAIRGTGTEQYF.

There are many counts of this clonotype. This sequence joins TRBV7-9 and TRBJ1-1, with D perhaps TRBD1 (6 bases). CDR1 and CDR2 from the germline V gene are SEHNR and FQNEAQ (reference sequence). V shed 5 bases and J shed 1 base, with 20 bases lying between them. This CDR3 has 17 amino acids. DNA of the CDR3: TGTGCCAGCAGCACTCGGGCCCGGGGGCGCGCGAACACTGAAGCTTTCTTT. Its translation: CASSTRARGRANTEAFF.